These 26 T cell receptor beta chains were sequenced from one sample in a study of blood T cell repertoires in COVID-19. The data were produced by immunoSEQ multiplex PCR, yet TCRdb's version contains in-frame clones alone and is incomplete. The table shows more than 150,000 clones, with about 90% occurring only once. The sequencing sample was made of peripheral blood. Receptors originate from a man aged 70-80 years with active or convalescent COVID-19.

This chain joins TRBV13 and TRBJ2-7; 9 positions agree with TRBD1. Germline V CDR1 and CDR2: PRHDT, FYEKMQ (reference sequence). The CDR3 totals 15 residues. V lost 0 bases, J lost 5 bases, and 5 bases stayed unmatched. The DNA of the CDR3 is TGTGCCAGCAGCTTAGGCACAGGGGGCTTGGACGAGCAGTACTTC. Residues: CASSLGTGGLDEQYF.

The chain combines TRBV2 with TRBJ1-1; 9 bases are a match to TRBD1. The CDR3 loop spans 15 amino acids. Germline loops: CDR1 SNHLY, CDR2 FYNNEI. J gave up 0 bases and V 5 bases, and 4 bases lay outside the gene matches. The CDR3 DNA reads as TGTGCCAGCAGTTCGGACAGGGGCCTGAACACTGAAGCTTTCTTT. Amino acid sequence: CASSSDRGLNTEAFF.

The J gene is TRBJ1-2, the V gene TRBV5-4; no firm D call. This CDR3 has 15 residues. Germline CDR1 reads SGHNT; CDR2 reads YYREEE (reference sequence). V was shortened by 5 bases and J by 3 bases, with 17 bases between the two germline ends. CDR3 region: CASSPGGGSDYGYTF. The CDR3 DNA sequence: TGTGCCAGCAGTCCCGGTGGAGGTTCAGACTATGGCTACACCTTC.

This clone was detected ten times or more. The chain has TRBV6-2 or TRBV6-3 and TRBJ2-2; TRBD2 might be the D (5 bases). The germline gives CDR1 MNHEY, CDR2 SVGEGT. The V and J ends lost 6 bases and 2 bases respectively, with 10 bases between them. The CDR3 has 14 residues. The CDR3 protein is CASSRTLNTGELFF. CDR3 DNA sequence: TGTGCCAGCAGCCGGACTCTAAACACCGGGGAGCTGTTTTTT.

The chain carries TRBV19 and TRBJ1-4; 8 bases are a match to TRBD1. The CDR3 sequence is 16 residues long. Germline assignment: CDR1 LNHDA and CDR2 SQIVND (reference sequence). The J segment lost 0 bases and the V segment lost 5 bases, leaving 5 bases of the junction unmatched. The CDR3 DNA sequence: TGTGCCAGTAGTGAGGACAGGGCGGCAACTAATGAAAAACTGTTTTTT. Translation: CASSEDRAATNEKLFF.

The chain recombines TRBV5-1 with TRBJ1-1; 10 nucleotides agree with TRBD1. This CDR3 spans 14 amino acids. The V gene end was trimmed by 4 bases and the J gene end by 2 bases; junction bases not matched to a gene: 2. Per germline, CDR1 SGHRS and CDR2 YFSETQ. The CDR3 loop is CASSRDRGNTEAFF. CDR3 nucleotide sequence: TGCGCCAGCAGCCGGGACAGGGGTAACACTGAAGCTTTCTTT.

V usage is TRBV7-8 and J usage is TRBJ1-5; D remains unclear. Germline assignment: CDR1 SGHVS and CDR2 FQNEAQ. The CDR3 has 12 residues. V was shortened by 8 bases and J by 0 bases, with 5 bases between the two germline ends. The CDR3 nucleotides are TGTGCCAGCCGCGATAGCAATCAGCCCCAGCATTTT. Its protein is CASRDSNQPQHF.

The chain recombines TRBV7-3 with TRBJ2-2; 11 positions match TRBD2. The CDR3 loop spans 18 amino acids. V lost 4 bases, J lost 5 bases, and 12 bases stayed unmatched. From germline, CDR1 is SGHTA and CDR2 FQGTGA. This CDR3 is CASSSTGTSGGETGELFF. In DNA form, the CDR3 reads TGTGCCAGCAGCTCGACCGGGACTAGCGGAGGGGAGACCGGGGAGCTGTTTTTT.

A single count supports this clone. The chain employs TRBV12-5 and TRBJ1-4, with D hard to call. The V gene's germline CDR1 is LGHNT and CDR2 FRNRAP. Trimming cost V 5 bases and J 5 bases, with 21 bases left between them. The CDR3 runs 17 residues. The CDR3 DNA reads TGTGCTAGTGGTCCCGAACGGGGAAGGTGGGAAAATGAAAAACTGTTTTTT. Its translation is CASGPERGRWENEKLFF.

The gene calls are TRBV18 and TRBJ2-3; 12 bases map to TRBD2. Germline V gene lookup returns CDR1 KGHSH and CDR2 LQKENI. After removal of 6 bases from V and 2 bases from J, the junction contained 18 bases not matched to a gene. This CDR3 spans 20 amino acids. CDR3 coding DNA: TGTGCCAGCTCCCCCCTCCCTGTGGCTAGCGGGAGGGCCGACACAGATACGCAGTATTTT. This translates into CASSPLPVASGRADTDTQYF.

The chain recombines TRBV7-8 with TRBJ2-1; 13 bases are a match to TRBD2. This CDR3 has 16 amino acids. The germline V gene has CDR1 SGHVS and CDR2 FQNEAQ. J lost 8 bases, V lost 5 bases, and 9 bases had no gene match. The CDR3 protein is CASSQTSGGYSDEQFF. The CDR3 DNA is TGTGCCAGCAGCCAGACTAGCGGGGGGTACAGCGATGAGCAGTTCTTC.

This clone was observed a single time. CDR3: CASSRKGQGARGTDTQYF. The CDR3 DNA sequence: TGCGCCAGCAGTCGGAAGGGACAGGGGGCGCGGGGCACAGATACGCAGTATTTT. The V and J genes are TRBV23-1 and TRBJ2-3, with 12 positions matching TRBD1. TRBV23-1 is identified as an open reading frame with a role that is uncertain. J lost 1 base, V lost 4 bases, and 9 bases had no gene match. The CDR3 sequence is 18 residues long.

The chain carries TRBV6-1 and TRBJ2-1; 8 bases match TRBD1. CDR1 MNHNS and CDR2 SASEGT come from the germline V gene. CDR3 length: 16 residues. Trimming cost V 0 bases and J 9 bases; bases outside gene matches: 10. In DNA form, the CDR3 reads TGTGCCAGCAGTGAAGCGAGGACAGGGTTTTTTGGTGAGCAGTTCTTC. Residues: CASSEARTGFFGEQFF.

The chain couples TRBV7-2 to TRBJ1-2; D ambiguous. Trimming pared 6 bases from V and 1 base from J, leaving 15 bases between. The CDR3 has 15 residues. Germline CDR1 is SGHTA and CDR2 is FQGNSA. The CDR3 nucleotides are TGTGCCAGCAGGAAAAGCGGGGTAATTAACTATGGCTACACCTTC. As protein: CASRKSGVINYGYTF.

V usage is TRBV6-1 and J usage is TRBJ1-1, with TRBD1 as a possible D gene (6 bases). Germline-derived CDR1 and CDR2 are MNHNS and SASEGT. The CDR3 loop spans 14 amino acids. Trimming took 0 bases from V and 5 from J, leaving 10 bases between them. This chain's CDR3 is CASSEAWGLTEAFF. DNA of the CDR3: TGTGCCAGCAGTGAAGCCTGGGGGCTTACTGAAGCTTTCTTT.

This chain connects TRBV25-1 to TRBJ1-5, with D possibly being TRBD1 (6 bases). Germline V CDR1 and CDR2: MGHDK, SYGVNS. The CDR3 covers 14 residues. The germline V and J ends were trimmed by 8 bases and 0 bases, with 11 bases remaining between them. CDR3 nucleotides: TGTGCCAGCGGGGGCGAATATAGCAATCAGCCCCAGCATTTT. It is translated as CASGGEYSNQPQHF.

The J gene is TRBJ2-1, the V gene TRBV4-3; 8 nucleotides line up with TRBD2. The ends lost 5 bases at V and 8 bases at J; junction bases unmatched: 14. This CDR3 contains 16 residues. Looked up from germline, CDR1 is LGHNA and CDR2 is YSLEER. CDR3 protein: CASSKLLAGDGDEQFF. The CDR3 DNA reads TGCGCCAGCAGCAAACTCCTAGCGGGCGACGGGGATGAGCAGTTCTTC.

This rearrangement joins TRBV6-5 to TRBJ2-5; possible D gene TRBD2, 6 bases. V lost 6 bases to trimming and J lost 2 bases, with 13 bases between them. This CDR3 contains 14 residues. Looked up from germline, CDR1 is MNHEY and CDR2 is SVGAGI. The CDR3 loop is CASSPGGVQETQYF. In DNA form, the CDR3 reads TGTGCCAGCAGCCCCGGAGGGGTTCAAGAGACCCAGTACTTC.

CDR3 protein: CASSLHRTGDNGYTF. DNA for the CDR3: TGTGCCAGCAGCCTCCACCGAACAGGGGATAATGGCTACACCTTC. The rearrangement uses TRBV7-9 and TRBJ1-2; TRBD1 agrees at 7 bases. Trimming took 5 bases from V and 6 from J; bases not matched to a gene: 12. The CDR3 is made up of 15 amino acids. Germline V gene sequence: CDR1 SEHNR, CDR2 FQNEAQ (reference sequence).

The chain is built from TRBV7-9 and TRBJ2-3, with unresolved D. The CDR3 runs 13 residues. Trimming removed 5 bases from V and 4 bases from J, with 10 bases in between. Germline CDR1 SEHNR, CDR2 FQNEAQ (reference sequence). CDR3 bases: TGTGCCAGCAGCCTATACACAGCAGATACGCAGTATTTT. This sequence encodes CASSLYTADTQYF.

The rearrangement joins TRBV9 to TRBJ1-3, with TRBD1 matching 7 bases. Trimming removed 3 bases from V and 0 bases from J; junction bases left unmatched: 9. Germline CDR1 SGDLS, CDR2 YYNGEE. This CDR3 has 17 residues. DNA for the CDR3: TGTGCCAGCAGCGCCCGGGACAGCTTCTACTCTGGAAACACCATATATTTT. Its protein is CASSARDSFYSGNTIYF.

The chain is built from TRBV5-1 and TRBJ1-2; TRBD1 agrees at 8 bases. This CDR3 contains 14 residues. The ends lost 6 bases at V and 8 bases at J; junction bases unmatched: 12. CDR1 and CDR2 from the germline V gene are SGHRS and YFSETQ. The CDR3 DNA reads TGCGCCAGCACATCCCGACAGGGGATTGAGGGCTACACCTTC. It yields the protein CASTSRQGIEGYTF.

Only one count was recorded for this clone. The gene calls are TRBV11-2 and TRBJ2-2, with no clear D. Per the germline V gene, CDR1 is SGHAT and CDR2 is FQNNGV. V was cut by 5 bases and J by 4 bases, with 5 bases left in between. The CDR3 contains 12 residues. CDR3 bases: TGTGCCAGCAGCCTGCGCACCGGGGAGCTGTTTTTT. It is translated as CASSLRTGELFF.

The chain is built from TRBV6-5 and TRBJ1-6; D gene uncertain. Germline V CDR1 and CDR2: MNHEY, SVGAGI. This CDR3 is 16 amino acids long. Trimming pared 0 bases from V and 5 bases from J, leaving 11 bases between. The CDR3 DNA reads as TGTGCCAGCAGTTACTCGCCCGGCGGGAATAATTCACCCCTCCACTTT. Amino acids: CASSYSPGGNNSPLHF.

The genes are TRBV7-3 and TRBJ2-1, with 9 bases matching TRBD2. This CDR3 has 14 residues. J was trimmed by 4 bases and V by 5 bases; bases with no gene match: 3. Germline V CDR1 and CDR2: SGHTA, FQGTGA. The CDR3 is CASSASGKYNEQFF. DNA of the CDR3: TGTGCCAGCAGCGCTAGCGGGAAGTACAATGAGCAGTTCTTC.

The sample holds one count of this clone. The chain joins TRBV13 to TRBJ2-1, with a possible D match to TRBD2 (6 bases). This CDR3 contains 14 residues. Germline V gives CDR1 PRHDT, CDR2 FYEKMQ (reference sequence). Between the trimmed V and J ends, which lost 2 bases and 7 bases, there was a span of 12 bases. The CDR3 nucleotides are TGTGCCAGCAGCTTACTCGCGGGGCAGAATGAGCAGTTCTTC. It specifies CASSLLAGQNEQFF.